This T cell receptor (beta chain) was captured by sequencing in a study of blood T cell repertoires in COVID-19 (dated by TCRdb to about 2020). General notes on the study: Collaborator samples came from the United States, Italy and Spain and covered acute and convalescent phases of COVID-19. The material from the prospective study consisted of cDNA or gDNA derived from T cells, B-cell-depleted T cells, or PBMCs. Deeply sampled blood TCRbeta repertoires from subjects exposed to, actively infected with, or recovered from COVID-19 were included in the dataset. The repertoires were made available in a free public database intended to serve as a resource for research on the immune response to SARS-CoV-2. The samples were drawn from two sources: the first 160 participants of the ongoing ImmuneRACE study, and over 1,000 subjects contributed by 6 global collaborators. The sample metadata nearly always contained a de-identified subject ID, COVID-19 status, age in years and sex. Where HLA class I and class II types were available, the types were taken from metadata supplied by the sample provider, not from assay-based typing. The paper as a whole reports these results and caveats: The amount of clinical and demographic metadata varied by source and participant and was provided uncurated.

The germline V gene gives CDR1 as MDHEN and CDR2 as SYDVKM. The junction carries 10 bases between V and J, which are trimmed by 5 bases and 0 bases respectively. CDR3 length: 14 amino acids, cysteine to phenylalanine. Just the 42-base CDR3 DNA is kept, in frame starting at base 1. TCRbeta CDR3 regions were amplified from genomic DNA by means of the immunoSEQ Assay, a bias-controlled multiplex PCR. The source study handled its data this way. Within the assay, amplification of reference gene primers was used to estimate how many nucleated cells each sample contained. To quantify the absolute abundance of each unique TCRbeta CDR3 rearrangement, sequence reads were collapsed and filtered. For each sample, productive Simpson clonality was calculated by taking the square root of Simpson's diversity index across productive rearrangements. The clones in this table, taken by TCRdb from immuneACCESS, are in-frame only. Not every clone is retained; where verified, under half of the shortfall comes from an unresolved V gene, and the cause of the rest is unknown. V and J calls and clone size are copied from that table; D and trimming were computed from the DNA. The sample has some 200,000 clones on record, roughly 87% of them singletons. The ten most abundant clones make up 10% of the sample.

Worth noting for this clone: The target of this receptor is not known. Base quality data are lacking; no much larger clone is found one base away.

Participants in the prospective study were enrolled through a virtual design, were aged 18 to 89 years, and lived in roughly 24 United States geographic areas. In the prospective study, cohorts were assigned on the basis of participant-reported clinical history obtained from a screening survey and a study questionnaire. In the prospective study, whole blood, serum and a nasopharyngeal or oropharyngeal swab were collected from each participant by mobile phlebotomists. Prospective study participants could optionally give additional blood draws and questionnaires over an approximately two-month period. Blood samples from the prospective study were shipped frozen or at room temperature prior to DNA extraction.

In this chain, TRBV28 is recombined with TRBJ1-1; possibly the D gene is TRBD1, per 6 matching bases. The source material was PBMCs or T cells enriched from blood (not recorded which). The receptor comes from a young man with acute COVID-19. The CDR3: CASSPGQLNTEAFF. DNA sequence: TGTGCCAGCAGTCCCGGACAGCTGAACACTGAAGCTTTCTTT.